The 10 T cell receptor beta chains in this list originate from one sample, sequenced in a study of blood T cell repertoires in COVID-19. The repertoire was sequenced with immunoSEQ multiplex PCR; TCRdb's copy has only in-frame clones and lacks some. In the table there are 160,000 or so clones, roughly 83% of which are singletons. Sequencing was carried out using peripheral blood. The receptors come from a human donor in a cohort sampled during active COVID-19.

This chain joins TRBV2 and TRBJ2-7, with D possibly being TRBD1 (6 bases). V gave up 6 bases and J gave up 0 bases, with 12 bases separating them. From germline, CDR1 is SNHLY and CDR2 FYNNEI. The CDR3 length is 14 residues. DNA of the CDR3: TGTGCCAGCAGAAACAGGGTGAGCTCCTACGAGCAGTACTTC. This codes for CASRNRVSSYEQYF.

The genes are TRBV11-2 and TRBJ1-2; D gene ambiguous. V was clipped by 6 bases and J by 8 bases, with 16 bases between them. There are 13 residues in the CDR3. Germline V gene sequence: CDR1 SGHAT, CDR2 FQNNGV. In DNA, the CDR3 is TGTGCCAGCAGAGCCACACGGTCGGGAGGCTACACCTTC. This translates into CASRATRSGGYTF.

The chain carries TRBV27 and TRBJ2-1; weak D call: TRBD2 (6 bases). V lost 5 bases and J lost 9, with 23 bases in between. This CDR3 has 16 amino acids. In germline, CDR1 is MNHEY, CDR2 SMNVEV (reference sequence). In DNA, the CDR3 is TGTGCCAGCAGTCTGGCGGGACTGAGTCGTCCAAGTGAGCAGTTCTTC. This gives the protein CASSLAGLSRPSEQFF.

V is TRBV19 and J is TRBJ1-3; D might be TRBD1 (6 bases). From germline, CDR1 is LNHDA and CDR2 SQIVND (reference sequence). The CDR3 covers 12 residues. Trimming took 6 bases from V and 8 from J, leaving 11 bases between them. The CDR3 region is CASSLQGYTIYF. The CDR3 DNA sequence: TGTGCCAGTAGCCTACAGGGTTACACCATATATTTT.

V and J are TRBV7-2 and TRBJ2-7; D is perhaps TRBD1 (5 bases). The CDR3 has 14 amino acids. Germline CDR1 SGHTA, CDR2 FQGNSA. The germline V and J ends were trimmed by 2 bases and 6 bases, with 14 bases remaining between them. The CDR3 DNA sequence: TGTGCCAGCAGCTTATCGAGGCCCCAGGGCGAGCAGTACTTC. The encoded protein is CASSLSRPQGEQYF. Complete variable domain (other parts from reference TRBV7-2 and TRBJ2-7): GAGVSQSPSNKVTEKGKDVELRCDPISGHTALYWYRQSLGQGLEFLIYFQGNSAPDKSGLPSDRFSAERTGGSVSTLTIQRTQQEDSAVYLCASSLSRPQGEQYFGPGTRLTVT.

In its sample, this clone was seen once. The chain joins TRBV5-1 to TRBJ1-4; the D is unclear. Trimming cost V 0 bases and J 0 bases, with 9 bases left between them. There are 16 residues in the CDR3. Germline-derived CDR1 and CDR2 are SGHRS and YFSETQ. The chain's CDR3 is CASSLDSPATNEKLFF. In DNA form, the CDR3 reads TGCGCCAGCAGCTTGGACTCCCCTGCAACTAATGAAAAACTGTTTTTT.

The CDR3 region is CASSLYPGQGEYTIYF. The DNA for the CDR3 is TGCGCCAGCAGCTTGTACCCGGGACAGGGGGAGTACACCATATATTTT. The rearrangement links TRBV5-1 to TRBJ1-3; TRBD1 aligns across 11 bases. Germline assignment: CDR1 SGHRS and CDR2 YFSETQ. V was pared by 1 base and J by 8 bases, with 8 bases of the junction left unmatched. CDR3 length: 16 residues.

The chain employs TRBV12-1 and TRBJ2-1; whether TRBD1, the table's D call, matches the DNA was not checked. TRBV12-1 is shown as a pseudogene. The CDR3 is 13 residues long. CDR3 in DNA: TGTGCCAGCAGCTTTCCTAGGGGCAATGAGCAGTTCTTC. This gives the protein CASSFPRGNEQFF.

The chain is built from TRBV6-5 and TRBJ2-7, with 10 bases lining up with TRBD2. In germline, CDR1 is MNHEY, CDR2 SVGAGI. The CDR3 is made up of 15 amino acids. V trimming: 0 bases; J trimming: 4 bases; junction bases outside the gene matches: 3. DNA for the CDR3: TGTGCCAGCAGTTACTCTTCTAGCGGGAGATACGAGCAGTACTTC. Protein product: CASSYSSSGRYEQYF.

This rearrangement joins TRBV5-1 to TRBJ1-1; 7 nucleotides line up with TRBD1. Germline V CDR1 and CDR2: SGHRS, YFSETQ. V lost 0 bases to trimming and J lost 5 bases; unmatched junction nucleotides: 13. The length of the CDR3 is 17 residues. Here the CDR3 DNA reads TGCGCCAGCAGCTTGGGGGGGACAGTCGGTCGAAGGACTGAAGCTTTCTTT. Its protein product is CASSLGGTVGRRTEAFF. Using reference TRBV5-1 and TRBJ1-1 for the parts outside the CDR3, the full variable domain is KAGVTQTPRYLIKTRGQQVTLSCSPISGHRSVSWYQQTPGQGLQFLFEYFSETQRNKGNFPGRFSGRQFSNSRSEMNVSTLELGDSALYLCASSLGGTVGRRTEAFFGQGTRLTVV.